This entry lists 12 T cell receptor beta chains sequenced from one sample in a study of blood T cell repertoires in COVID-19. Clones were read by immunoSEQ multiplex PCR, and TCRdb kept only the in-frame ones, dropping some. The sample consists of about 170,000 clones, approximately 85% of them appearing once. The sequencing input was peripheral blood. The source is a man aged 55-75 years who had recovered from COVID-19.

V and J are TRBV27 and TRBJ1-1, with TRBD1 identical over 9 bases. V was clipped by 2 bases and J by 1 base; unmatched bases: 5. The CDR3 contains 16 residues. Germline V gives CDR1 MNHEY, CDR2 SMNVEV (reference sequence). This chain's CDR3 is CASSLETGGSNTEAFF. The CDR3, as DNA: TGTGCCAGCAGTTTAGAGACAGGGGGGTCGAACACTGAAGCTTTCTTT.

The chain links TRBV5-4 to TRBJ1-3, with D possibly being TRBD1 (6 bases). CDR1 and CDR2 from the germline V gene are SGHNT and YYREEE (reference sequence). The CDR3 spans 14 residues. Trimming pared 2 bases from V and 4 bases from J, leaving 10 bases between. As DNA, the CDR3 is TGTGCCAGCAGCTTACAGGGTGACGGAAACACCATATATTTT. This encodes CASSLQGDGNTIYF.

This clone was seen a few times. V usage is TRBV19 and J usage is TRBJ1-5; TRBD1 agrees at 9 bases. V was clipped by 6 bases and J by 4 bases; unmatched bases: 10. The CDR3 covers 16 residues. Germline-derived CDR1 and CDR2 are LNHDA and SQIVND (reference sequence). The CDR3 loop reads CASRGQGGEPNQPQHF. CDR3 in DNA: TGTGCCAGTAGGGGACAGGGAGGTGAACCTAATCAGCCCCAGCATTTT.

This chain links TRBV19 with TRBJ2-6; D gene unclear. The CDR3 runs 17 residues. Germline values: CDR1 LNHDA, CDR2 SQIVND (reference sequence). Trimming shortened V by 2 bases and J by 0 bases, and 11 bases separated the two germline ends. The CDR3 spells CASSIPLVISGANVLTF. The CDR3 bases are TGTGCCAGTAGTATACCGCTAGTAATCTCTGGGGCCAACGTCCTGACTTTC.

The chain recombines TRBV5-4 with TRBJ2-3; TRBD1 matches 7 bases. There are 15 residues in the CDR3. The V gene's germline CDR1 is SGHNT and CDR2 YYREEE (reference sequence). V lost 3 bases to trimming and J lost 1 base; unmatched junction nucleotides: 5. CDR3 sequence: CASSSATGGTDTQYF. CDR3 bases: TGTGCCAGCAGCTCCGCAACAGGGGGCACAGATACGCAGTATTTT.

This clone has more than one count but fewer than ten. CDR3 nucleotide sequence: TGTGCCAGCAGCCGACAATCGAGCAATCAGCCCCAGCATTTT. Translating gives CASSRQSSNQPQHF. The V call is TRBV6-5, the J call TRBJ1-5; the D is unclear. The germline gives CDR1 MNHEY, CDR2 SVGAGI. This CDR3 contains 14 residues. Trimming left V 6 bases short and J 1 base short, with 10 bases between.

The rearrangement uses TRBV5-1 and TRBJ2-3; 11 bases agree with TRBD2. The germline gives CDR1 SGHRS, CDR2 YFSETQ. CDR3 length: 17 residues. The junction had 12 bases not matched to a gene; V was cut back by 5 bases and J by 4 bases. The chain's CDR3 is CASRVTSGASSPDTQYF. The CDR3 nucleotides are TGCGCCAGCAGGGTGACTAGCGGGGCATCCTCCCCAGATACGCAGTATTTT.

This chain connects TRBV19 to TRBJ2-5; possible D gene TRBD2, 7 bases. CDR3 size: 15 residues. The V end lost 1 base, the J end lost 4 bases, and 13 bases lay between the germline ends. Germline V gene lookup returns CDR1 LNHDA and CDR2 SQIVND (reference sequence). The CDR3 DNA follows: TGTGCCAGTAGTATAGTGGGGGGGCCTGCAGAGACCCAGTACTTC. Translated, it gives CASSIVGGPAETQYF.

The chain carries TRBV10-3 and TRBJ1-6; TRBD1 matches at 10 bases. Germline loops: CDR1 ENHRY, CDR2 SYGVKD. The CDR3 is 15 residues long. Trimming cost V 6 bases and J 10 bases; bases outside gene matches: 9. The CDR3 DNA reads as TGTGCCATCAGCAGAACCGGGACAGGGGACTCACCCCTCCACTTT. Protein product: CAISRTGTGDSPLHF.

The chain carries TRBV7-2 and TRBJ2-1; 11 bases agree with TRBD2. The CDR3 covers 15 residues. The ends lost 5 bases at V and 8 bases at J; junction bases unmatched: 8. Germline values: CDR1 SGHTA, CDR2 FQGNSA. This CDR3 is CASSISSGGVYEQFF. As DNA, the CDR3 is TGTGCCAGCAGCATCAGTAGCGGGGGGGTCTATGAGCAGTTCTTC.

Details on this clone: Other DNA sequences from this sample encode an identical CDR3 as well. The chain couples TRBV7-2 to TRBJ2-5; no clear D. V lost 3 bases and J lost 1, with 9 bases in between. CDR3 length equals 14 residues. Germline V gene data show CDR1 as SGHTA and CDR2 as FQGNSA. The CDR3 protein is CASSLAVSQETQYF. The DNA of the CDR3 is TGTGCCAGCAGCTTGGCTGTCAGCCAAGAGACCCAGTACTTC.

This clone was counted only a few times. V usage is TRBV21-1 and J usage is TRBJ1-5; TRBD1, the table's D call, was not compared with the DNA. TRBV21-1 is tagged as a pseudogene. The CDR3 has 15 residues. The CDR3 spells CASSKKRDRLRPQHF. DNA for the CDR3: TGTGCCAGCAGCAAAAAAAGAGACAGGCTCCGGCCCCAGCATTTT.